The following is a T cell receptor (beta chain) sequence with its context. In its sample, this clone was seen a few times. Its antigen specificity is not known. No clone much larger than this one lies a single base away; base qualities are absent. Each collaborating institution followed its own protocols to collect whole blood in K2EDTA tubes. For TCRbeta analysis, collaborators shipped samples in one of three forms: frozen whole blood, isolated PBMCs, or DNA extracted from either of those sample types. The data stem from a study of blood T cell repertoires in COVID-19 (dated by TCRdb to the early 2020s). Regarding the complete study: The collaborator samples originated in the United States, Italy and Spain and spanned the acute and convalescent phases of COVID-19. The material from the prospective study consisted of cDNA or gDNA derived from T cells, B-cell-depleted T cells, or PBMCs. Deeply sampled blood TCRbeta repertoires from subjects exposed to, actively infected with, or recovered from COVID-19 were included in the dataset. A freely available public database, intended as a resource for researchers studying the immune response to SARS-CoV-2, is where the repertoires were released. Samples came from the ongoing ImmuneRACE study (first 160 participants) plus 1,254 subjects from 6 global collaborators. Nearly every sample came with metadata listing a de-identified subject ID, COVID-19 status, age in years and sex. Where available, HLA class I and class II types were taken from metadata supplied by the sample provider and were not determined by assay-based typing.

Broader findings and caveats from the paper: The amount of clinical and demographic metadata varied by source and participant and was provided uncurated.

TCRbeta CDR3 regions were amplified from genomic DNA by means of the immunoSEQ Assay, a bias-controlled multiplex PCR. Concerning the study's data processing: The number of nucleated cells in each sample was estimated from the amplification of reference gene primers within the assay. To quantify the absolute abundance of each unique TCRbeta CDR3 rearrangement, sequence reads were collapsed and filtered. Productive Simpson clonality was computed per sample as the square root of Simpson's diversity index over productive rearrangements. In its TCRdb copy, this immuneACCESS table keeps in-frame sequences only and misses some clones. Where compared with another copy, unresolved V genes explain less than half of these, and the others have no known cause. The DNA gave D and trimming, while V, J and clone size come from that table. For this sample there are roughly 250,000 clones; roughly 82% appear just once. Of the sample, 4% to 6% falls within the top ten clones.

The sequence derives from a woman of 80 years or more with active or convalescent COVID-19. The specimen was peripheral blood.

The DNA reads as follows: TGTGCCACTTCCTACAGGGGAGAACAGTACTTC. It encodes CATSYRGEQYF. This receptor chain uses TRBV2 and TRBJ2-7; 7 bases in the middle match TRBD1. Reading from cysteine to phenylalanine, the CDR3 counts 11 amino acids. This entry keeps only the CDR3 DNA: 33 bases, framed from base 1. V is trimmed back by 10 bases and J by 10 bases, and the junction contains 10 bases that no gene match accounts for. For CDR1 and CDR2, the germline V gene lists SNHLY and FYNNEI.